The clone carrying this T cell receptor beta chain was recorded many times. This entry belongs to a study of T cells in Graves' hyperthyroidism and ophthalmopathy. For the study at large: The authors collected peripheral blood at initial diagnosis, before any treatment.

TCR beta CDR3 sequences were amplified from RNA transcripts. When the TCR CDR3 underwent first-round RT-PCR, the HTBI primer set was used. MiXCR, applied by TCRdb to the multiplex PCR reads, yields one record per CDR3 protein. The sample lists roughly 420,000 distinct CDR3 sequences; approximately 14% were seen once. The germline CDR1 and CDR2 sequences are SNHLY and FYNNEI. Deletions cut 6 bases from V and 6 bases from J, with 14 bases between. The CDR3 sequence is 13 residues long. Material: blood. J is TRBJ1-2 and V is TRBV2; D might be TRBD1 (6 bases). The sequence was collected from a woman younger than 35 with Graves' hyperthyroidism. CDR3 region: CASSQRGDHGYTF. CDR3 coding DNA: TGTGCCAGCAGCCAAAGGGGGGATCATGGCTACACCTTC.